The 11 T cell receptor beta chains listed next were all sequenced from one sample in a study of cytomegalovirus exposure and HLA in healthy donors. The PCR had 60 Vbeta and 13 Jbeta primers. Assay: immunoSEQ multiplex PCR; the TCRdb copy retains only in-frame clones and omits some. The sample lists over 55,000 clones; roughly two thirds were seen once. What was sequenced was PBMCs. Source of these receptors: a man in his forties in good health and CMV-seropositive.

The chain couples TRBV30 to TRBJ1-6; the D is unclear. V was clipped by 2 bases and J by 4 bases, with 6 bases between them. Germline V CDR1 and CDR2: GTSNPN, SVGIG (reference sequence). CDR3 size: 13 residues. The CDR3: CAWSPQYNSPLHF. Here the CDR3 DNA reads TGTGCCTGGAGTCCGCAGTATAATTCACCCCTCCACTTT.

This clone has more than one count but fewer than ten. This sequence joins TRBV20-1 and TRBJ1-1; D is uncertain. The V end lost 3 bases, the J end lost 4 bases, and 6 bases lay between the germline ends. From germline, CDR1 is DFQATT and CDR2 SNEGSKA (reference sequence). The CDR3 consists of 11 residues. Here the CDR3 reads CSASGSTEAFF. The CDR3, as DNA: TGCAGTGCTAGCGGTAGCACTGAAGCTTTCTTT.

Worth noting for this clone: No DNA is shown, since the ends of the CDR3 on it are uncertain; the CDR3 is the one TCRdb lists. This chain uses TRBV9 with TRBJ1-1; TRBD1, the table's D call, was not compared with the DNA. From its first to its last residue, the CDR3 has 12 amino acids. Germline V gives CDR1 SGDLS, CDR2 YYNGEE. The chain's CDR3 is CASSVGDGTAGF.

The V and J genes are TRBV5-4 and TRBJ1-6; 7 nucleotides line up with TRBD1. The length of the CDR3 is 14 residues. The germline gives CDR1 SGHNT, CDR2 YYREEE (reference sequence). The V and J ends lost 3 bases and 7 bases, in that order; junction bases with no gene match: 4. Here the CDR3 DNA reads TGTGCCAGCAGCTCGGCAGGGGGGAATTCACCCCTCCACTTT. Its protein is CASSSAGGNSPLHF.

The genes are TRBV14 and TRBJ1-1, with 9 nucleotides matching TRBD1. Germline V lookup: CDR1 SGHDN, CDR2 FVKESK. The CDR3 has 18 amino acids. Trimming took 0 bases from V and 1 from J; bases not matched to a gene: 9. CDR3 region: CASSQDLDRGFGNTEAFF. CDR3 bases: TGTGCCAGCAGCCAAGATCTTGACAGGGGGTTCGGGAACACTGAAGCTTTCTTT.

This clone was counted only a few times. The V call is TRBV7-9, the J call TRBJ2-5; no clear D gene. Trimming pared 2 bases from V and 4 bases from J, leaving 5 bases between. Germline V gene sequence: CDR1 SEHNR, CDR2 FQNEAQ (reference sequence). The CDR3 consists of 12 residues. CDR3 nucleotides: TGTGCCAGCAGCTTATCCGGAGAGACCCAGTACTTC. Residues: CASSLSGETQYF. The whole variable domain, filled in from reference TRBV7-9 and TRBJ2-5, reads DTGVSQNPRHKITKRGQNVTFRCDPISEHNRLYWYRQTLGQGPEFLTYFQNEAQLEKSRLLSDRFSAERPKGSFSTLEIQRTEQGDSAMYLCASSLSGETQYFGPGTRLLVL.

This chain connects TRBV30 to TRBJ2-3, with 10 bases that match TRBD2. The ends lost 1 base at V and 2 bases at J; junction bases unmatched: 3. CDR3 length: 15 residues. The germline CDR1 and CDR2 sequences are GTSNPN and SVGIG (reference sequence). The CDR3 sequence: CAWSALAGATDTQYF. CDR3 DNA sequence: TGTGCCTGGAGTGCTCTAGCGGGGGCCACAGATACGCAGTATTTT.

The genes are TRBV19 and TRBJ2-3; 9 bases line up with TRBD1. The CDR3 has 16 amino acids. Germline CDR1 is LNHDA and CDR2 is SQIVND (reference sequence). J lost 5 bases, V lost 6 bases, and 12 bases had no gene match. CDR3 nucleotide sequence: TGTGCCAGTAGACCGGGACAGGGACGAGGTGGAGATACGCAGTATTTT. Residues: CASRPGQGRGGDTQYF.

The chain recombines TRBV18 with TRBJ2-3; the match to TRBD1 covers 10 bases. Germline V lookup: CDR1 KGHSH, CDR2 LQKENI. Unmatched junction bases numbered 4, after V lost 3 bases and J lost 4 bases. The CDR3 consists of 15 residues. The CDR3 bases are TGTGCCAGCTCACCCGGGACAGGGGTTGCAGATACGCAGTATTTT. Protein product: CASSPGTGVADTQYF.

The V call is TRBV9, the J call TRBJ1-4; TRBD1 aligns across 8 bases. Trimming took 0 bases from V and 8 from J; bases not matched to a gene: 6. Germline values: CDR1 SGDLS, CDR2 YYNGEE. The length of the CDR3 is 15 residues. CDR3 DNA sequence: TGTGCCAGCAGCGTAGAGGACAGGGCCGGGGAAAAACTGTTTTTT. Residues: CASSVEDRAGEKLFF.

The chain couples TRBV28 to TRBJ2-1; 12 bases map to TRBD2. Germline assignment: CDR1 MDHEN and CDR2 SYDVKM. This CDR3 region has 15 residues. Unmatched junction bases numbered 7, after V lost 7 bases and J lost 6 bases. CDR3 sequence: CASIPASGRVNEQFF. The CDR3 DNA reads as TGTGCCAGCATCCCCGCTAGCGGGAGGGTCAATGAGCAGTTCTTC.